Below, 14 T cell receptor beta chains from the same sample are listed, as sequenced in a study of metastatic and nonmetastatic thyroid tumors. TCRdb reanalyzed the PCR reads with MiXCR. Here the sample spans roughly 39,000 clones, more than 45% being singletons. Thyroid surgery had not been preceded by any treatment in any patient. Material: tumor tissue. These TCRs come from a male donor with papillary thyroid cancer or a benign thyroid nodule (not recorded which). Some clones in this sample may be carry-over from other donors' samples.

The V and J genes are TRBV28 and TRBJ1-1; tentative D call: TRBD1 (5 bases). Germline lookup yields CDR1 MDHEN and CDR2 SYDVKM. The CDR3 sequence is 12 residues long. The V end was cut by 4 bases, the J end by 11 bases, with 14 bases between. The CDR3 protein is CASSSGNGRAFF. The CDR3 coding sequence is TGTGCCAGCAGTTCAGGGAACGGGAGGGCTTTCTTT.

The chain recombines TRBV5-1 with TRBJ1-6; D uncertain. The CDR3 totals 15 residues. In germline, CDR1 is SGHRS, CDR2 YFSETQ. Trimming stripped 0 bases from V and 7 bases from J, with 11 bases between. CDR3 residues: CASSLGDLGNSPLHF. The CDR3 nucleotides read TGCGCCAGCAGCTTGGGCGACTTGGGAAATTCACCCCTCCACTTT.

The chain links TRBV5-1 to TRBJ1-1; TRBD1 is a possible D gene (5 bases). Germline V gene lookup returns CDR1 SGHRS and CDR2 YFSETQ. CDR3 size: 13 residues. Trimming removed 4 bases from V and 4 bases from J, with 11 bases in between. CDR3 in amino acids: CASSEGESTEAFF. The CDR3 coding sequence is TGCGCCAGCAGCGAAGGGGAGAGCACTGAAGCTTTCTTT.

This clone turned up a few times. This chain joins TRBV6-2 or TRBV6-3 and TRBJ1-3; 9 bases map to TRBD1. Germline CDR1 reads MNHEY; CDR2 reads SVGEGT. V was pared by 6 bases and J by 2 bases, with 5 bases of the junction left unmatched. CDR3 length: 15 amino acids. The CDR3 DNA follows: TGTGCCAGCAGATCGACAGGGGGAACTGGAAACACCATATATTTT. It encodes CASRSTGGTGNTIYF.

This clone has just a few counts. The gene calls are TRBV20-1 and TRBJ2-2; 13 bases map to TRBD2. The germline gives CDR1 DFQATT, CDR2 SNEGSKA (reference sequence). The CDR3 has 18 amino acids. Trimming removed 0 bases from V and 6 bases from J; junction bases left unmatched: 10. The CDR3 spells CSARDQTSGGRSAGELFF. In DNA form, the CDR3 reads TGCAGTGCTAGAGATCAGACTAGCGGGGGGAGGTCGGCCGGGGAGCTGTTTTTT.

The chain joins TRBV12-3 or TRBV12-4 to TRBJ1-2, with TRBD1 as a possible D gene (5 bases). Trimming left V 5 bases short and J 4 bases short, with 11 bases between. CDR3 length equals 13 residues. The CDR3 loop reads CASSAGTFYGYTF. CDR3 DNA sequence: TGTGCCAGCAGTGCCGGGACGTTCTATGGCTACACCTTC.

This clone was counted a few times. This chain links TRBV19 with TRBJ2-7; 10 bases are a match to TRBD1. CDR3 length equals 11 residues. CDR1 and CDR2 (germline): LNHDA, SQIVND (reference sequence). V lost 10 bases and J lost 5; bases outside the gene matches: 2. This CDR3 is CATGTGDEQYF. The CDR3 bases are TGTGCCACCGGGACAGGGGACGAGCAGTACTTC.

The chain has TRBV5-6 and TRBJ1-6; D is possibly TRBD1 (5 bases). V shed 0 bases and J shed 10 bases, with 14 bases lying between them. Germline assignment: CDR1 SGHDT and CDR2 YYEEEE. The CDR3 has 15 amino acids. The CDR3 nucleotides are TGTGCCAGCAGCTTGGGGTTCGGGACTGGATCACCCCTCCACTTT. This gives the protein CASSLGFGTGSPLHF.

This clone was seen a few times. The V gene is TRBV6-4, the J gene TRBJ2-6, with TRBD1 matching over 9 bases. The CDR3 length is 16 residues. From germline, CDR1 is MRHNA and CDR2 SNTAGT. After removal of 4 bases from V and 4 bases from J, the junction contained 5 bases not matched to a gene. The CDR3 nucleotides are TGTGCCAGCAGTGTTGGACAGGGGACCGGGGCCAACGTCCTGACTTTC. The encoded protein is CASSVGQGTGANVLTF.

J is TRBJ1-2 and V is TRBV5-1; D unresolved. This CDR3 is 16 amino acids long. With 0 bases removed from V and 7 bases from J, the gap between germline ends came to 19 bases. The germline CDR1 and CDR2 sequences are SGHRS and YFSETQ. CDR3 coding DNA: TGCGCCAGCAGCTTGGAGGCAGGAAGTAGATTATCTGGCTACACCTTC. Protein product: CASSLEAGSRLSGYTF.

This clone was detected only a few times. J is TRBJ2-3 and V is TRBV4-1, with D perhaps matching TRBD1 (7 bases). The germline CDR1 and CDR2 sequences are MGHRA and YSYEKL. The CDR3 has 16 amino acids. Trimming took 3 bases from V and 1 from J, leaving 14 bases between them. The CDR3 nucleotides are TGCGCCAGCAGCCAGAAAGGGGGCGGGGGCACAGATACGCAGTATTTT. It translates to CASSQKGGGGTDTQYF.

This clone was observed a handful of times. J is TRBJ2-5 and V is TRBV6-9; no definite D call. CDR1 MNHGY and CDR2 SVAAGI come from the germline V gene. The CDR3 contains 13 residues. The V gene lost 8 bases and the J gene lost 1 base, with 11 bases spanning the gap. CDR3 nucleotide sequence: TGTGCCAGCGTATTACAGTCCCAAGAGACCCAGTACTTC. Protein: CASVLQSQETQYF.

This rearrangement joins TRBV27 to TRBJ2-1, with a possible D match to TRBD2 (6 bases). The ends were cut back, 10 bases at V and 4 bases at J, with 11 bases in the middle. In germline, CDR1 is MNHEY, CDR2 SMNVEV (reference sequence). The CDR3 has 12 amino acids. DNA for the CDR3: TGTGCCACCGCCGGGGGTTACAATGAGCAGTTCTTC. Its protein is CATAGGYNEQFF.

The CDR3 loop is CASSRLAGGSYEQYF. The CDR3 DNA is TGTGCCAGTAGCCGACTAGCGGGAGGTTCCTACGAGCAGTACTTC. This chain links TRBV19 with TRBJ2-7, with 13 bases that match TRBD2. Germline V gene sequence: CDR1 LNHDA, CDR2 SQIVND (reference sequence). V shed 6 bases, J shed 1 base, and the junction held 3 bases outside the gene matches. This CDR3 is 15 amino acids long.